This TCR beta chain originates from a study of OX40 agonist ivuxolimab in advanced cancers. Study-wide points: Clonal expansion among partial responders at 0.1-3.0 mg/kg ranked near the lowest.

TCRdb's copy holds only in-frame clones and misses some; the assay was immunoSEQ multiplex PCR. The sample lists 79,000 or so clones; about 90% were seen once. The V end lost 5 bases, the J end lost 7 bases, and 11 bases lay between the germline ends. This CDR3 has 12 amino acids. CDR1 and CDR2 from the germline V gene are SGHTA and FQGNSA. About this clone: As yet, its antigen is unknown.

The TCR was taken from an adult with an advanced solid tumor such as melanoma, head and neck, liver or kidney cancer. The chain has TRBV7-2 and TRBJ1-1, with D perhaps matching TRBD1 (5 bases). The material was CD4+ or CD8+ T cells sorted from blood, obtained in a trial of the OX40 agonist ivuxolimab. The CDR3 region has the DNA TGTGCCAGCAGCCAGGGATTGGGTGAAGCTTTCTTT. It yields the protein CASSQGLGEAFF.